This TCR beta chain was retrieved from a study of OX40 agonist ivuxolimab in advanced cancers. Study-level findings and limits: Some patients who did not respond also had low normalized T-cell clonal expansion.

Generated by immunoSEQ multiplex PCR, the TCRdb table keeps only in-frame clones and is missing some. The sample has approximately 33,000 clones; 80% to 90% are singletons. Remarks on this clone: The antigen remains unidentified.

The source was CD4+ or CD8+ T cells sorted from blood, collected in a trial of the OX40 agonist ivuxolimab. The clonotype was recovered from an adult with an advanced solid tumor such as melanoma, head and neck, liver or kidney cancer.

The DNA of the CDR3 is TGTGCCAGCAGCTTAGCGGCTGAGGGGGGCGAGCAGTACTTC. Its translation: CASSLAAEGGEQYF. The chain recombines TRBV7-6 with TRBJ2-7; D may match TRBD1 or TRBD2 (6 bases each). The CDR3 has 14 amino acids. The ends were cut back, 0 bases at V and 6 bases at J, with 12 bases in the middle. Per germline, CDR1 SGHVS and CDR2 FNYEAQ.